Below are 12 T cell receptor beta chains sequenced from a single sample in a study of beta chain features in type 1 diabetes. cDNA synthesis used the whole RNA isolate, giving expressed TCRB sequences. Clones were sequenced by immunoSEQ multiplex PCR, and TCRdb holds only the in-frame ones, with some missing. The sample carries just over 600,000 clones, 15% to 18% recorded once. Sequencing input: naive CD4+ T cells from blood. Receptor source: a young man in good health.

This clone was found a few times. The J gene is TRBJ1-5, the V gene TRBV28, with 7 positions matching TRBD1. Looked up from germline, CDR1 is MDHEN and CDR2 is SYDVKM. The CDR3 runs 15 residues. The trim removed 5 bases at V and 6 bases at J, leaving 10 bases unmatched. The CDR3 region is CASSPNRGRGQPQHF. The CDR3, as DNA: TGTGCCAGCAGTCCGAACAGGGGACGGGGTCAGCCCCAGCATTTT.

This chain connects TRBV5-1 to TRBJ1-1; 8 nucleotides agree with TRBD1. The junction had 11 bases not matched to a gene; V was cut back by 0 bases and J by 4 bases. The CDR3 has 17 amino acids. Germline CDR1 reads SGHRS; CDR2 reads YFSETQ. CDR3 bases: TGCGCCAGCAGCTTGGCCAGTTTCAGGGGGCGCGGCACTGAAGCTTTCTTT. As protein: CASSLASFRGRGTEAFF.

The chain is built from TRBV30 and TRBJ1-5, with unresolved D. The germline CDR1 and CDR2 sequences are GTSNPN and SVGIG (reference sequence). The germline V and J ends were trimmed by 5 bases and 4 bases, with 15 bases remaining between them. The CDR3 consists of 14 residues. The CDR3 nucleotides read TGTGCCTGGGGTGGGTACGCTGGGAATCAGCCCCAGCATTTT. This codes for CAWGGYAGNQPQHF.

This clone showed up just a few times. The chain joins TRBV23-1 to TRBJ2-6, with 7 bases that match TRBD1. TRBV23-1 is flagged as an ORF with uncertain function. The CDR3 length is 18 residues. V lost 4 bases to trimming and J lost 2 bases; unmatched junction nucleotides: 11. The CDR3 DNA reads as TGCGCCAGCAGTCGAACATACGACAGGGTGGCTGGGGCCAACGTCCTGACTTTC. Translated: CASSRTYDRVAGANVLTF.

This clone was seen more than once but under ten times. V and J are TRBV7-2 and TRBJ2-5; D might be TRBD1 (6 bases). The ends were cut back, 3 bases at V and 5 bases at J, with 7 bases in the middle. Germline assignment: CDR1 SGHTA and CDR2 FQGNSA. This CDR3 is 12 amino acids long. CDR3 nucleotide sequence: TGTGCCAGCAGCTTTAGGGGGGAGACCCAGTACTTC. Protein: CASSFRGETQYF.

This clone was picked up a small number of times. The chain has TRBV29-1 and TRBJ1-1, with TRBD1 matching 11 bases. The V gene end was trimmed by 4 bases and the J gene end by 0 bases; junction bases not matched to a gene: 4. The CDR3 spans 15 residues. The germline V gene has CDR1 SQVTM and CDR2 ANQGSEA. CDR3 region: CSVGTGGGMNTEAFF. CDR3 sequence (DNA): TGCAGCGTTGGGACAGGGGGCGGTATGAACACTGAAGCTTTCTTT.

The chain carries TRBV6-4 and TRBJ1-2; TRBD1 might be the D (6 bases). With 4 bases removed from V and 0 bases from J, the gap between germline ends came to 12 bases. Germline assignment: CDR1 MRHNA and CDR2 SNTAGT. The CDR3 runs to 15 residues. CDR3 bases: TGTGCCAGCAGTGCCTCAGGGGAGGCTAACTATGGCTACACCTTC. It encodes CASSASGEANYGYTF.

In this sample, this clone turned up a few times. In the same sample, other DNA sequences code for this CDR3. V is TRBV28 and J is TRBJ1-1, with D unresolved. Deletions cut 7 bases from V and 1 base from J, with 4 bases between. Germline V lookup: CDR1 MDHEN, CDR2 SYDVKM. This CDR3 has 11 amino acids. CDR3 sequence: CASTRNTEAFF. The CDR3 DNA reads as TGTGCCAGCACCCGGAACACTGAAGCTTTCTTT.

The CDR3 region is CASSSPGWGGYTF. As DNA, the CDR3 is TGTGCCAGCAGCTCGCCAGGGTGGGGTGGCTACACCTTC. The chain has TRBV7-9 and TRBJ1-2; D is perhaps TRBD1 (5 bases). V shed 4 bases and J shed 7 bases, with 13 bases lying between them. The CDR3 consists of 13 residues. CDR1 and CDR2 from the germline V gene are SEHNR and FQNEAQ (reference sequence).

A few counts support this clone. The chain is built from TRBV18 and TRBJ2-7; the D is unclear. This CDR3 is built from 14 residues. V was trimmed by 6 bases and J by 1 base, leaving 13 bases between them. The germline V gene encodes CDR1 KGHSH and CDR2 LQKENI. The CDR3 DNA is TGTGCCAGCTCCCTCTTTGAGGATTCCTACGAGCAGTACTTC. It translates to CASSLFEDSYEQYF.

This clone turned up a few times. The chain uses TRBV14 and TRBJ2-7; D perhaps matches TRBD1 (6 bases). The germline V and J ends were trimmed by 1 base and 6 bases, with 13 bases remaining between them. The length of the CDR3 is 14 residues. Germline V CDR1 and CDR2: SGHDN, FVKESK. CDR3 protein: CASSQGQAGFEQYF. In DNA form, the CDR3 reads TGTGCCAGCAGCCAAGGACAGGCTGGGTTCGAGCAGTACTTC.

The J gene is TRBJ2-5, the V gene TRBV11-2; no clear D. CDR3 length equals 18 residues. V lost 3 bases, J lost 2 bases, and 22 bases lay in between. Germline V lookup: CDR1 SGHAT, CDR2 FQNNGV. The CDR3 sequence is CASSLGDSTDWPQETQYF. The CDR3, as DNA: TGTGCCAGCAGCTTGGGCGACTCAACCGACTGGCCGCAAGAGACCCAGTACTTC.